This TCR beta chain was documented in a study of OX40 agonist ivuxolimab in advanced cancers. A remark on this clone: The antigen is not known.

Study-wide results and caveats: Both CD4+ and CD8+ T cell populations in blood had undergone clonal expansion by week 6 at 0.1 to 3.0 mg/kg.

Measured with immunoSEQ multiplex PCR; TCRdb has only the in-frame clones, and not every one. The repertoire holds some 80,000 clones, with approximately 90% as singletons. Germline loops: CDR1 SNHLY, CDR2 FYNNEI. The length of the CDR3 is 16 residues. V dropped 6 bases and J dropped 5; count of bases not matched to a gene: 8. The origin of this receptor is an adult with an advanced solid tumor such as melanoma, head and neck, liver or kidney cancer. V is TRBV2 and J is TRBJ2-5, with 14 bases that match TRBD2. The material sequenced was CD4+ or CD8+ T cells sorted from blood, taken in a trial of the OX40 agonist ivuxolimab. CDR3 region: CASRGTSGSREETQYF. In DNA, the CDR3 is TGTGCCAGCAGAGGGACTAGCGGGAGCCGGGAGGAGACCCAGTACTTC.